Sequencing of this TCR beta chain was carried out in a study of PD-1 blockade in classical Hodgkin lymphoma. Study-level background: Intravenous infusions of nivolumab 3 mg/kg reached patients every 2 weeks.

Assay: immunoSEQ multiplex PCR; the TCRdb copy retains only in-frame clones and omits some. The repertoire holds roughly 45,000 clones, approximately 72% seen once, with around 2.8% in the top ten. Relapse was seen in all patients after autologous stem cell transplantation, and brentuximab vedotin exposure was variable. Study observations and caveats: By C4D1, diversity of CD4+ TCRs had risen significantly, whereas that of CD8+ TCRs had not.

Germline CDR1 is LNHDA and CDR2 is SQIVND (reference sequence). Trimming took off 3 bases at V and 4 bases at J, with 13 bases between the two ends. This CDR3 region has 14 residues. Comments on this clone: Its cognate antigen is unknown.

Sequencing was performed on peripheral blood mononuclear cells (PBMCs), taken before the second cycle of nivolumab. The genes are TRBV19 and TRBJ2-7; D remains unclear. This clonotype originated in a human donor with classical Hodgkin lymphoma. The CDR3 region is CASSIGDLGYEQYF. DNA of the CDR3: TGTGCCAGTAGTATTGGAGACCTAGGGTACGAGCAGTACTTC.